The subject of this entry is one TCR beta chain. The V end lost 7 bases, the J end lost 3 bases, and 11 bases lay between the germline ends. The CDR3 totals 13 residues. In germline, CDR1 is PRHDT, CDR2 FYEKMQ (reference sequence). The data were taken from a study of T cell responses to AZD1222 COVID-19 vaccine. Method: immunoSEQ multiplex PCR; TCRdb's copy keeps in-frame clones and lacks some. The table includes about 120,000 clones, roughly 85% detected once. This sample comprised peripheral blood, obtained on day 0 of MenACWY control vaccination. This receptor was obtained from an adult in good health. V and J are TRBV13 and TRBJ2-3; D is uncertain. DNA of the CDR3: TGTGCCAGCACCGCTATAGGTACAGATACGCAGTATTTT. Amino acid sequence: CASTAIGTDTQYF.